This is a list of T cell receptor beta chains from one sample in a study of monozygotic twins with inflammatory bowel disease. TCRdb re-called the 5' RACE reads and catalogs CDR3 proteins one per entry, DNA excluded. In total, the table holds a few hundred thousand distinct CDR3 sequences. The sequenced sample was blood. The receptors derive from a human donor with ulcerative colitis or Crohn's disease, or a healthy co-twin of an affected twin (not recorded which). Both conserved end residues are part of each CDR3.

cdr3_aa	v_call	j_call
CASSGQGAGNQPQHF	TRBV19	TRBJ1-5
CASSSGGVGNQPQHF	TRBV5-6	TRBJ1-5
CATGQSTDTQYF	TRBV10-3	TRBJ2-3
CSARDYLGVGNYEQYF	TRBV20-1	TRBJ2-7
CASMRYQETQYF	TRBV6-1	TRBJ2-5
CASISRQDSYEQYF	TRBV28	TRBJ2-7
CASSRQGLTDTQYF	TRBV2	TRBJ2-3
CATSRVGGGSYNEQFF	TRBV15	TRBJ2-1
CSAGTHANTGELFF	TRBV20-1	TRBJ2-2
CASRAGWVSNYGYTF	TRBV7-2	TRBJ1-2
CSARAIGTSTDTQYF	TRBV20-1	TRBJ2-3
CASSQVGSGANVLTF	TRBV4-3	TRBJ2-6
CASSKQRASDEQYF	TRBV25-1	TRBJ2-7
CASSPTGVNTGELFF	TRBV7-2	TRBJ2-2
CASRAGTPNQPQHF	TRBV7-2	TRBJ1-5
CASSPEWTGGSYEQYF	TRBV7-9	TRBJ2-7